One sample yielded the 25 T cell receptor beta chains listed below, sequenced in a study of control samples from healthy donors and cancer patients (dated by TCRdb to the early 2020s). Libraries came from the immunoSEQ multiplex PCR assay. TCRdb took this table from immuneACCESS and kept in-frame rearrangements with V and J called. Such tables lack part of the clones; where checked against another copy, unresolved V genes explain under half of the gap, and the rest is unexplained. The sample profile shows 150,000 to 200,000 clones; 88% of them were found once. About 1.7% of the sample lies in the top ten. What was sequenced was blood. All receptors derive from a young man in good health.

The chain recombines TRBV13 with TRBJ1-1; D remains unclear. Looked up from germline, CDR1 is PRHDT and CDR2 is FYEKMQ (reference sequence). V was pared by 7 bases and J by 0 bases, with 6 bases between. The CDR3 loop spans 12 amino acids. This CDR3 reads CASTLLNTEAFF. CDR3 bases: TGTGCCAGCACTTTGTTGAACACTGAAGCTTTCTTT.

The CDR3 DNA follows: TGTGCCAGCAGCTTGCGGGGTAGCGGGGGTCACACAGATACGCAGTATTTT. Its translation: CASSLRGSGGHTDTQYF. The chain joins TRBV5-4 to TRBJ2-3; TRBD2 aligns across 9 bases. The junction had 8 bases not matched to a gene; V was cut back by 1 base and J by 2 bases. The germline V gene has CDR1 SGHNT and CDR2 YYREEE (reference sequence). The CDR3 length is 17 residues.

The chain employs TRBV3-1 (or the pseudogene TRBV3-2) and TRBJ2-7; D is uncertain. This CDR3 has 16 amino acids. V lost 6 bases and J lost 0, with 18 bases in between. Germline V gives CDR1 LGHDT, CDR2 YNNKEL (reference sequence). CDR3 protein: CASSQNLGWNSYEQYF. In DNA, the CDR3 is TGTGCCAGCAGTCAAAACCTCGGGTGGAACTCCTACGAGCAGTACTTC.

The V gene is TRBV2, the J gene TRBJ2-5, with 8 bases lining up with TRBD2. Germline CDR1 is SNHLY and CDR2 is FYNNEI. There are 16 residues in the CDR3. V shed 4 bases, J shed 5 bases, and the junction held 12 bases outside the gene matches. DNA of the CDR3: TGTGCCAGCAGTGCCCCGGGACTAGTGGGGGGGGAGACCCAGTACTTC. Translated, it gives CASSAPGLVGGETQYF.

This chain uses TRBV6-6 with TRBJ2-5, with D possibly TRBD2 on 6 matching bases. The CDR3 runs 14 residues. Trimming stripped 5 bases from V and 7 bases from J, with 17 bases between. Germline values: CDR1 MNHNY, CDR2 SVGAGI (reference sequence). CDR3: CASSPSGGLGTQYF. The CDR3, as DNA: TGTGCCAGCAGTCCGTCCGGGGGATTGGGGACCCAGTACTTC.

For the CDR3, the DNA is TGTGCCAGTAGCCTCCGAGGGGACACTGAAGCTTTCTTT. As protein: CASSLRGDTEAFF. J is TRBJ1-1 and V is TRBV19, with D maybe TRBD1 (5 bases). This CDR3 has 13 residues. V was trimmed by 6 bases and J by 3 bases, leaving 11 bases between them. Germline CDR1 LNHDA, CDR2 SQIVND (reference sequence).

This chain uses TRBV14 with TRBJ1-4, with a tentative D call TRBD1 (5 bases). Trimming took off 2 bases at V and 2 bases at J, with 12 bases between the two ends. CDR1 and CDR2 (germline): SGHDN, FVKESK. This CDR3 is built from 16 residues. Written as DNA, the CDR3 is TGTGCCAGCAGCCAAAGGGGATTGATCACTAATGAAAAACTGTTTTTT. Translation gives CASSQRGLITNEKLFF.

This rearrangement joins TRBV24-1 to TRBJ1-5; maybe TRBD1 (5 bases). Germline V gene sequence: CDR1 KGHDR, CDR2 SFDVKD. Trimming removed 5 bases at V and 7 bases at J, with 11 bases between. CDR3 length equals 13 residues. The CDR3 DNA is TGTGCCACCAGTGCTCAGGGCTGGCAGCCCCAGCATTTT. It specifies CATSAQGWQPQHF.

The rearrangement uses TRBV14 and TRBJ1-2; D is undetermined. Trimming pared 3 bases from V and 8 bases from J, leaving 10 bases between. Germline CDR1 SGHDN, CDR2 FVKESK. This CDR3 spans 12 amino acids. CDR3 sequence reads: CASSQGTRGYTF. The DNA for the CDR3 is TGTGCCAGCAGCCAGGGAACCAGGGGCTACACCTTC.

V gene TRBV7-2 combines with J gene TRBJ2-5, with 8 bases fitting TRBD1. Germline CDR1 SGHTA, CDR2 FQGNSA. With 4 bases clipped from V and 5 bases from J, the junction kept 6 bases outside the gene matches. This CDR3 has 14 residues. This CDR3 is CASSSGGQGETQYF. For the CDR3, the DNA is TGTGCCAGCAGCTCCGGAGGACAGGGCGAGACCCAGTACTTC.

The V gene is TRBV4-3, the J gene TRBJ1-2; 9 bases are shared with TRBD1. The J segment lost 6 bases and the V segment lost 3 bases, leaving 11 bases of the junction unmatched. This CDR3 contains 16 residues. The germline CDR1 and CDR2 sequences are LGHNA and YSLEER. The CDR3 bases are TGCGCCAGCAGCCAGTCTCCGGGGGACAGGGTGAATGGCTACACCTTC. Translation: CASSQSPGDRVNGYTF.

The genes are TRBV5-1 and TRBJ1-2; D is possibly TRBD1 (6 bases). The germline gives CDR1 SGHRS, CDR2 YFSETQ. The CDR3 runs to 15 residues. The ends were cut back, 0 bases at V and 8 bases at J, with 17 bases in the middle. The CDR3, as DNA: TGCGCCAGCAGCTTGGGGACAGCCGGCGGGGAAGGCTACACCTTC. It specifies CASSLGTAGGEGYTF.

The gene calls are TRBV29-1 and TRBJ1-1; D unclear. Trimming stripped 0 bases from V and 8 bases from J, with 13 bases between. The CDR3 sequence is 13 residues long. The germline V gene has CDR1 SQVTM and CDR2 ANQGSEA. The CDR3 nucleotides are TGCAGCGTTGAAGATCCCCGGTCGGTGGAAGCTTTCTTT. It yields the protein CSVEDPRSVEAFF.

V is TRBV10-2 and J is TRBJ2-1; TRBD1 might be the D (6 bases). V lost 7 bases, J lost 5 bases, and 15 bases lay in between. The CDR3 loop spans 14 amino acids. Looked up from germline, CDR1 is WSHSY and CDR2 is SAAADI. CDR3 DNA sequence: TGCGCCAGCAACACAGGGTTTCCCAACAATGAGCAGTTCTTC. Its translation is CASNTGFPNNEQFF.

V gene TRBV9 combines with J gene TRBJ2-7; 8 nucleotides line up with TRBD1. Trimming removed 1 base from V and 3 bases from J; junction bases left unmatched: 12. This CDR3 spans 17 amino acids. Germline values: CDR1 SGDLS, CDR2 YYNGEE. CDR3 nucleotide sequence: TGTGCCAGCAGCGTAAGTGGCCAGGGGGCGTCTCTCTACGAGCAGTACTTC. Translation gives CASSVSGQGASLYEQYF. The full variable domain, in which reference TRBV9 and TRBJ2-7 provide the parts outside the CDR3, is DSGVTQTPKHLITATGQRVTLRCSPRSGDLSVYWYQQSLDQGLQFLIQYYNGEERAKGNILERFSAQQFPDLHSELNLSSLELGDSALYFCASSVSGQGASLYEQYFGPGTRLTVT.

This CDR3 is CASSPLYGGQEGETQYF. In nucleotides, the CDR3 is TGTGCCAGCAGCCCTCTCTATGGGGGACAGGAAGGAGAGACCCAGTACTTC. The chain combines TRBV27 with TRBJ2-5; 8 positions agree with TRBD1. V gave up 6 bases and J gave up 4 bases; unmatched junction bases: 16. The CDR3 runs 17 residues. Germline CDR1 MNHEY, CDR2 SMNVEV (reference sequence).

V usage is TRBV6-2 or TRBV6-3 and J usage is TRBJ1-1, with D uncertain. CDR1 is MNHEY, CDR2 SVGEGT, per germline. Trimming cost V 6 bases and J 3 bases, with 11 bases left between them. This CDR3 region has 13 residues. The CDR3 loop reads CASSLMRYTEAFF. The CDR3 DNA is TGTGCCAGCAGCCTAATGAGGTACACTGAAGCTTTCTTT.

The chain combines TRBV6-4 with TRBJ2-1; the D gene is possibly TRBD1 (6 bases). Trimming cost V 3 bases and J 6 bases, with 12 bases left between them. Germline V gives CDR1 MRHNA, CDR2 SNTAGT. The CDR3 has 14 residues. The CDR3 sequence is CASSEGGPPNEQFF. CDR3 sequence (DNA): TGTGCCAGCAGTGAAGGGGGACCACCCAATGAGCAGTTCTTC.

J is TRBJ1-1 and V is TRBV18, with D perhaps TRBD1 (5 bases). Germline V gene lookup returns CDR1 KGHSH and CDR2 LQKENI. CDR3 length: 14 amino acids. The germline V and J ends were trimmed by 2 bases and 7 bases, with 14 bases remaining between them. CDR3 residues: CASSPGTEVYEAFF. The CDR3 DNA sequence: TGTGCCAGCTCACCAGGGACGGAGGTTTATGAAGCTTTCTTT.

The chain couples TRBV25-1 to TRBJ2-5; 8 nucleotides match TRBD1. The V gene's germline CDR1 is MGHDK and CDR2 SYGVNS. The V and J ends lost 2 bases and 4 bases, in that order; junction bases with no gene match: 9. The CDR3 runs 16 residues. CDR3 region: CASSELTGEGGETQYF. The DNA for the CDR3 is TGTGCCAGCAGTGAACTGACAGGGGAAGGGGGAGAGACCCAGTACTTC.

The chain recombines TRBV24-1 with TRBJ1-6; D perhaps matches TRBD1 (6 bases). The V end lost 5 bases, the J end lost 2 bases, and 12 bases lay between the germline ends. The germline V gene has CDR1 KGHDR and CDR2 SFDVKD. This CDR3 spans 16 amino acids. The chain's CDR3 is CATSGGTIPYNSPLHF. The CDR3, as DNA: TGTGCCACCAGTGGGGGGACAATCCCCTATAATTCACCCCTCCACTTT.

This chain connects TRBV24-1 to TRBJ1-1; 9 bases line up with TRBD1. V lost 1 base, J lost 0 bases, and 11 bases stayed unmatched. The CDR3 is 19 residues long. The germline V gene encodes CDR1 KGHDR and CDR2 SFDVKD. CDR3 coding DNA: TGTGCCACCAGTGATTTAAGGACAGGGGAATCCCCAATGAACACTGAAGCTTTCTTT. Translated, it gives CATSDLRTGESPMNTEAFF.

The chain has TRBV11-2 and TRBJ2-5, with D perhaps being TRBD1 or TRBD2 (5 bases each). Germline V gene data show CDR1 as SGHAT and CDR2 as FQNNGV. V shed 5 bases and J shed 6 bases, with 19 bases lying between them. The CDR3 is made up of 15 amino acids. The CDR3 sequence: CASSPGDGGVQTQYF. In nucleotides, the CDR3 is TGTGCCAGCAGCCCCGGGGACGGCGGCGTTCAGACCCAGTACTTC.

The chain carries TRBV5-4 and TRBJ1-4; 7 bases are shared with TRBD1. The CDR3 contains 14 residues. The germline V gene encodes CDR1 SGHNT and CDR2 YYREEE (reference sequence). Trimming cost V 4 bases and J 5 bases; bases outside gene matches: 5. Written as DNA, the CDR3 is TGTGCCAGCAGCCGCCAGGGGGGGAATGAAAAACTGTTTTTT. This codes for CASSRQGGNEKLFF.

The J gene is TRBJ2-2, the V gene TRBV29-1; maybe TRBD2 (7 bases). The CDR3 has 12 amino acids. Deletions cut 7 bases from V and 7 bases from J, with 13 bases between. Germline lookup yields CDR1 SQVTM and CDR2 ANQGSEA. CDR3 nucleotide sequence: TGCAGCGGCGGGGGCGTCGGCGGGGAGCTGTTTTTT. Translating gives CSGGGVGGELFF.